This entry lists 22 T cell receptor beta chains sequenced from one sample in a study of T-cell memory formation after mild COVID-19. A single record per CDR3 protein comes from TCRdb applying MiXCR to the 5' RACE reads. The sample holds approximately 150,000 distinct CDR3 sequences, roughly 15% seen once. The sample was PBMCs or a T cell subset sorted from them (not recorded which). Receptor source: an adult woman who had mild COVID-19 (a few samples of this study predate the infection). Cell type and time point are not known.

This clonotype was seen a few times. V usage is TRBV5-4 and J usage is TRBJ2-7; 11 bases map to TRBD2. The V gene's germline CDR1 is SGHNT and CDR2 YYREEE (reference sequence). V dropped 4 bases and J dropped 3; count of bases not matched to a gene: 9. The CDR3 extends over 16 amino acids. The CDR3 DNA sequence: TGTGCCAGCAGCCCTCCTGGGACTAGCGGTATCTACGAGCAGTACTTC. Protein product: CASSPPGTSGIYEQYF.

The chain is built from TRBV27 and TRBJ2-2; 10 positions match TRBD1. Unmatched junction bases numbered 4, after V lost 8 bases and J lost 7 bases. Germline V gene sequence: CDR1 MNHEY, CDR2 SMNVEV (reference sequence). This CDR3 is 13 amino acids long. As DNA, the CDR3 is TGTGCCAGCCGACAGGGGGCTCACGGGGAGCTGTTTTTT. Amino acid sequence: CASRQGAHGELFF.

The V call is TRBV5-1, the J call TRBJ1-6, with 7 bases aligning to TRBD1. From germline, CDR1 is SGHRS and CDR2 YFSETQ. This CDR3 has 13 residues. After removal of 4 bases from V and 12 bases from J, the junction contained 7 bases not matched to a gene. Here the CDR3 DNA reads TGCGCCAGCAGCGGACAACAGGGGTTACCCCTCCACTTT. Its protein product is CASSGQQGLPLHF.

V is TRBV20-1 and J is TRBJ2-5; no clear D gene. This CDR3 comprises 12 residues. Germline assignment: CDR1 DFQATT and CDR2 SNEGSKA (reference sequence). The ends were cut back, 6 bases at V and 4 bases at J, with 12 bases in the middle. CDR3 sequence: CSATDRRETQYF. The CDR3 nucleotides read TGCAGTGCCACGGACCGTCGAGAGACCCAGTACTTC.

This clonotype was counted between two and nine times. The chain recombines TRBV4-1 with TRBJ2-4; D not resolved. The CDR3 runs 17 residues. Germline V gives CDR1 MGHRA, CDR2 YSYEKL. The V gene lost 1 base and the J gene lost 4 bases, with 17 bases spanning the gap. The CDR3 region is CASSQGVGQGWKNIQYF. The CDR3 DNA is TGCGCCAGCAGCCAAGGGGTCGGGCAAGGATGGAAAAACATTCAGTACTTC.

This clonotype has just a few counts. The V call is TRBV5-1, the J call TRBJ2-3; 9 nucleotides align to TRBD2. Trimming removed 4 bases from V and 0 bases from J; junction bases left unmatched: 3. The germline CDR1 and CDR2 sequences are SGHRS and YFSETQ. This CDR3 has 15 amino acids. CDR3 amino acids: CASSAGGGSTDTQYF. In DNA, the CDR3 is TGCGCCAGCAGCGCGGGGGGGGGGAGCACAGATACGCAGTATTTT.

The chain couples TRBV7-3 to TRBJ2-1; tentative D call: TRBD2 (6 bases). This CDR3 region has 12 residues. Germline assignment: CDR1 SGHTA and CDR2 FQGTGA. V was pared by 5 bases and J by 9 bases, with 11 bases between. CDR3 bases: TGTGCCAGCAGCCCCGGGCGGGGTGAGCAGTTCTTC. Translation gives CASSPGRGEQFF.

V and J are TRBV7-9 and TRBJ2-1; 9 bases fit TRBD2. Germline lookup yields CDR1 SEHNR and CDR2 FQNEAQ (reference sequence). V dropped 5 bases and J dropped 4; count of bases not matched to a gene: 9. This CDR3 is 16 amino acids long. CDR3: CASSPLGGGGYNEQFF. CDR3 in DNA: TGTGCCAGCAGCCCCTTGGGCGGGGGGGGATACAATGAGCAGTTCTTC.

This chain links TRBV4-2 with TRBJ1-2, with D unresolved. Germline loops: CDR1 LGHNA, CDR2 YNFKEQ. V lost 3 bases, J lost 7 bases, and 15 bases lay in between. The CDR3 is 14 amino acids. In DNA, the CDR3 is TGTGCCAGCAGCCATTCAGACATCGACCCTGGCTACACCTTC. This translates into CASSHSDIDPGYTF.

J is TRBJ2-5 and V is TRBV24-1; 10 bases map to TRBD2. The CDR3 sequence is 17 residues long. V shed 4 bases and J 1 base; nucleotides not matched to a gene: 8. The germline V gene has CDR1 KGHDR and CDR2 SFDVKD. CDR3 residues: CATSDPLLAGVQETQYF. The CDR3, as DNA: TGTGCCACCAGTGACCCACTCCTAGCGGGAGTCCAAGAGACCCAGTACTTC.

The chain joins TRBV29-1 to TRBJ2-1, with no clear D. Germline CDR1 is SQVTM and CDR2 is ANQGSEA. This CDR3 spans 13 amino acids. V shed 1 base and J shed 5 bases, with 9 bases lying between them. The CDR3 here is CSVEGTWNNEQFF. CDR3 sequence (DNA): TGCAGCGTTGAAGGAACATGGAACAATGAGCAGTTCTTC.

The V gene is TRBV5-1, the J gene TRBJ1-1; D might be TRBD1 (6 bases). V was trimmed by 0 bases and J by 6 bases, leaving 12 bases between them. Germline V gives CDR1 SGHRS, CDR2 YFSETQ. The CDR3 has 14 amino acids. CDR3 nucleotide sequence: TGCGCCAGCAGCTTGGGGGACACCGGAGCTGAAGCTTTCTTT. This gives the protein CASSLGDTGAEAFF.

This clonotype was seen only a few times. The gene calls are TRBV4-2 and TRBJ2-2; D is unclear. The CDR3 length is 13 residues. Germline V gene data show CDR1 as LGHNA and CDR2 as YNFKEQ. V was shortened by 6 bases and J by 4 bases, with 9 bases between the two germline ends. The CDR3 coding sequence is TGTGCCAGCAGGGAATCGGGCACCGGGGAGCTGTTTTTT. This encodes CASRESGTGELFF.

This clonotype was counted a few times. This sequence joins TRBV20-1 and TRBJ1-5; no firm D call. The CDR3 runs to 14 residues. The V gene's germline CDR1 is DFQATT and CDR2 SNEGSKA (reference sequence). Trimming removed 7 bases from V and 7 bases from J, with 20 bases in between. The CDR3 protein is CSVPNGVANQPQHF. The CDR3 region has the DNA TGCAGTGTTCCCAATGGGGTAGCGAACCAGCCCCAGCATTTT.

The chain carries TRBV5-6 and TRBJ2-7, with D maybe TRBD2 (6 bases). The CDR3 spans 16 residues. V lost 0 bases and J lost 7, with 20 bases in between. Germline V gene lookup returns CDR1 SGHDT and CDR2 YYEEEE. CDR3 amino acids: CASSLDAGGTVGEQYF. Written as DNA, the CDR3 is TGTGCCAGCAGCTTGGATGCTGGAGGGACGGTCGGGGAGCAGTACTTC.

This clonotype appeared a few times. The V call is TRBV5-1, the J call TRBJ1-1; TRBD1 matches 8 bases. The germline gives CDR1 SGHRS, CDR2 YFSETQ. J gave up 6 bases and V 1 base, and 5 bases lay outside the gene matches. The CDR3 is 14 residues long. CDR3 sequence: CASSLTGGNPEAFF. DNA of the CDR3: TGCGCCAGCAGCTTGACAGGGGGAAATCCTGAAGCTTTCTTT. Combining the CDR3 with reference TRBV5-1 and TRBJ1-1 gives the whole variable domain KAGVTQTPRYLIKTRGQQVTLSCSPISGHRSVSWYQQTPGQGLQFLFEYFSETQRNKGNFPGRFSGRQFSNSRSEMNVSTLELGDSALYLCASSLTGGNPEAFFGQGTRLTVV.

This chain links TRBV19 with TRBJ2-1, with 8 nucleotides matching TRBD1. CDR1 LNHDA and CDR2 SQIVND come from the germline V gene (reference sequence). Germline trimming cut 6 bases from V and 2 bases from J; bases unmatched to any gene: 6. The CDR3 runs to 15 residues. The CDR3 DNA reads TGTGCCAGTAGCCTAACGACAGGGGCCTACAATGAGCAGTTCTTC. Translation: CASSLTTGAYNEQFF.

The CDR3 region is CASSRPDRENEKLFF. The CDR3 DNA reads as TGTGCCAGCAGTCGGCCTGACAGGGAGAATGAAAAACTGTTTTTT. The rearrangement links TRBV6-6 to TRBJ1-4; 7 nucleotides align to TRBD1. The CDR3 is 15 residues long. Germline CDR1 is MNHNY and CDR2 is SVGAGI (reference sequence). J gave up 5 bases and V 5 bases, and 8 bases lay outside the gene matches.

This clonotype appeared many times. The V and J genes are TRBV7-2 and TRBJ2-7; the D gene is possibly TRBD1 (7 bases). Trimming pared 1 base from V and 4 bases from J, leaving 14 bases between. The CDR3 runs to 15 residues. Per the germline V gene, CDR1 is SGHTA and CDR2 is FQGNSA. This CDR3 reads CASSLEAGGGYEQYF. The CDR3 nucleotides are TGTGCCAGCAGCTTAGAAGCAGGGGGAGGATACGAGCAGTACTTC.

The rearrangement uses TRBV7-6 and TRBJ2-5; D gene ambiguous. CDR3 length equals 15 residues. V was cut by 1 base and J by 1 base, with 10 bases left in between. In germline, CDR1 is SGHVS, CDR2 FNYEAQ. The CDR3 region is CASSLGGGFQETQYF. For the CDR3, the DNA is TGTGCCAGCAGCTTAGGAGGCGGCTTCCAAGAGACCCAGTACTTC.

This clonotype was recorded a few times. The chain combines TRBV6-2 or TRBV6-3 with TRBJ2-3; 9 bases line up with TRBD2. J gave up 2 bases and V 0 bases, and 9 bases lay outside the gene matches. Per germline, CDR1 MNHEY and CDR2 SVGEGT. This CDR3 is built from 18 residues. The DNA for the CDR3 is TGTGCCAGCAGTTACTCTTCTATAGCGGGGGACCTCACAGATACGCAGTATTTT. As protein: CASSYSSIAGDLTDTQYF.

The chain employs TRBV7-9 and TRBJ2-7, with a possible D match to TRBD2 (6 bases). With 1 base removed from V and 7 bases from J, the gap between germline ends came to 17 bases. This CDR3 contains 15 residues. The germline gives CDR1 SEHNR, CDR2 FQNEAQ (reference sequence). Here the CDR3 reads CASSLGRRDSGEQYF. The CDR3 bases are TGTGCCAGCAGCTTAGGGCGGCGGGATTCGGGTGAGCAGTACTTC.